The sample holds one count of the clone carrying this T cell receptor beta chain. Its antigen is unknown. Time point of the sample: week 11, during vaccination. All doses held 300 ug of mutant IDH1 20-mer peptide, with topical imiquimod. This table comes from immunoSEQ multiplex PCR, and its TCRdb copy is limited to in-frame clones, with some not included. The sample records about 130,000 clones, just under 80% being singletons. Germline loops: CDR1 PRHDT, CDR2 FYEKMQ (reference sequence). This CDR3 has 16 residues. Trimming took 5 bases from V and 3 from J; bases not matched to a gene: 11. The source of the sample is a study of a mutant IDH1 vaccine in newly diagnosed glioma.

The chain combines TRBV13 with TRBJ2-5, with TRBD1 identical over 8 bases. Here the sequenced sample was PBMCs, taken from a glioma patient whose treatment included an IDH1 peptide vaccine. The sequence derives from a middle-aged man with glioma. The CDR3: CASSPPQGASEETQYF. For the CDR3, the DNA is TGTGCCAGCAGCCCTCCCCAGGGGGCCTCCGAAGAGACCCAGTACTTC.